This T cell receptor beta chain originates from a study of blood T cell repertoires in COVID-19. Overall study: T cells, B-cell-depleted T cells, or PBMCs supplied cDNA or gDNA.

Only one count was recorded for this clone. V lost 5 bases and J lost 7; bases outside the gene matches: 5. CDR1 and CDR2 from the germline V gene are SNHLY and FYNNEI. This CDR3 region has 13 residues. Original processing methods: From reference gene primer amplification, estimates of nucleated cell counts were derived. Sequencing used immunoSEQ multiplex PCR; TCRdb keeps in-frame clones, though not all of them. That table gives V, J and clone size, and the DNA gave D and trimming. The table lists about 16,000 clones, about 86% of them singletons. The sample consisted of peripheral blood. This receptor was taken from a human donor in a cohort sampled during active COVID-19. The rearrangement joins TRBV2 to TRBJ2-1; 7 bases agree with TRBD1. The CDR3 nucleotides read TGTGCCAGCAGTTCCGACAGGGCAAATGAGCAGTTCTTC. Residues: CASSSDRANEQFF.